This T cell receptor (beta chain) was recovered during a study of T-cell memory formation after mild COVID-19. Study-wide findings and caveats: The study detected some responding clones in pre-infection memory, suggesting cross-reactive memory joined.

CDR3 length: 13 amino acids. Trimming stripped 1 base from V and 4 bases from J, with 8 bases between. Germline V gene data show CDR1 as LGHDT and CDR2 as YNNKEL (reference sequence). This clonotype has only a few counts. Its antigen remains unknown. TCRdb ran MiXCR on the 5' RACE reads and lists one entry per CDR3 protein. Among roughly 250,000 distinct CDR3 sequences listed, 16% were seen once. The sequence came from a man aged 18 to 30 who had mild COVID-19 (a few samples of this study predate the infection). Cell type and time point are not known. Sequencing was done on a sample of PBMCs or a T cell subset sorted from them (not recorded which). This sequence joins TRBV3-1 and TRBJ2-7; D call uncertain. The CDR3: CASSQGLGYEQYF. CDR3 DNA sequence: TGTGCCAGCAGCCAAGGGCTAGGGTACGAGCAGTACTTC.